This T cell receptor (beta chain) was captured in a study of T cell changes during pregnancy in multiple sclerosis. TCRdb keeps only in-frame clones here, not all; method: immunoSEQ multiplex PCR. The sample yields about 12,000 clones, around four fifths seen once. The clonotype was recovered from a female donor in good health, enrolled as a control in a pregnancy study. This specimen was CD8+ T cells from peripheral blood mononuclear cells, taken after pregnancy.

As DNA, the CDR3 is TGTGCCAGCAGCTTATGGCAGCAAGAGACCCAGTACTTC. Translating it yields CASSLWQQETQYF. The rearrangement uses TRBV11-2 and TRBJ2-5; D not resolved. V lost 2 bases and J lost 2, with 6 bases in between. Germline V gene sequence: CDR1 SGHAT, CDR2 FQNNGV. The CDR3 is made up of 13 amino acids.